One T cell receptor (beta chain) is described in this entry. Its antigen remains unknown. The data derive from a study of OX40 agonist ivuxolimab in advanced cancers. About the study: Eligibility rules accepted prior anti-PD-1, anti-PD-L1 or anti-CTLA-4 therapy, and around 43% had some.

Repertoires were generated with immunoSEQ multiplex PCR, while TCRdb's copy carries only in-frame clones and drops some. The sample has 60,000 to 70,000 clones; 75% to 90% are singletons. The study, taken as a whole, reports: Low clonal expansion, among the lowest seen, marked partial responders at 0.1-3.0 mg/kg. More expanded clones were seen, on average, in CD8+ T cells than in CD4+.

The study sampled blood at baseline, cycle 4 day 1, and cycle 7 day 1. The CDR3 covers 15 residues. V shed 0 bases and J shed 0 bases, with 9 bases lying between them. Germline V gives CDR1 GTSNPN, CDR2 SVGIG (reference sequence). The specimen was CD4+ or CD8+ T cells sorted from blood, collected in a trial of the OX40 agonist ivuxolimab. The genes are TRBV30 and TRBJ1-3, with no clear D. This receptor was obtained from an adult with an advanced solid tumor such as melanoma, head and neck, liver or kidney cancer. The CDR3 here is CAWSVDWSSGNTIYF. DNA for the CDR3: TGTGCCTGGAGTGTAGACTGGAGCTCTGGAAACACCATATATTTT.